The text below deals with one T cell receptor (beta chain). This clone's antigen is unknown. No qualities accompany the bases; no much larger clone lies one base away. The data derive from a study of tumor-infiltrating T cells and Merkel cell polyomavirus (dated by TCRdb to 2015 to 2018). Regarding the study in general: In Merkel cell carcinoma patients, the study investigated CD8+ T cells specific for the Merkel cell polyomavirus KLL epitope. Varying disease stages were represented at patient presentation, and patients were followed for a median of approximately 2.8 years (range roughly 1.1 to 6.0 years). Varied, non-standardized therapies, including chemotherapy, radiation and immunotherapies, were received by the patients. TRB sequencing was performed on KLL-tetramer-sorted cells from blood or tumor-infiltrating lymphocytes in 14 to 15 samples, as well as on some 12 matched whole-tumor samples. Most whole-tumor samples were obtained as 25-micron curls cut from formalin-fixed, paraffin-embedded tissue blocks. Across the study, one tumor sample was obtained as a frozen nodal tumor digest and one as a flash-frozen core biopsy of a metastasis.

Counted from cysteine to phenylalanine, this CDR3 has 15 amino acids. The retained sequence is limited to the CDR3, 45 bases, with the frame set at the first base. CDR1 and CDR2 (MNHEY, SMNVEV) derive from the germline V gene (reference sequence). Cut back by 3 bases and 6 bases, the V and J ends lie 15 bases apart. Study-level results and caveats: The study examined just one viral epitope, so T cells targeting other Merkel cell polyomavirus epitopes were not captured. A significant MCC-specific survival advantage (P = 0.0051) was associated with tumors having more unique KLL-specific clonotypes (roughly 5-108 vs 0-3). Significantly improved MCC-specific survival was associated with a higher fraction of KLL-specific T cells within tumors (roughly 1.9-18% versus about 0-0.15%). The small sample size of the study (n of about twelve patients) is recognized as a limitation. KLL-specific TRB repertoires were diverse and mostly private, with just one public clonotype, shared by two patients, among roughly 400 unique sequences.

The library was built by means of the immunoSEQ multiplex PCR assay. Genomic DNA extraction, TRB sequencing and normalization were performed by Adaptive Biotechnologies (Seattle, WA). Under the source paper's analysis protocol: Clonality was calculated as one minus the Shannon entropy of productive TRB sequences, normalized by log2 of unique productive sequences. To identify KLL-specific clonotypes in tumors, TCRbeta CDR3 amino acid sequences were matched against the sequences from the tetramer-sorted sample of each patient. TCRdb provides this immuneACCESS table in a form limited to in-frame rearrangements. Some clones are lacking; in checked studies, under half of them reflect an unresolved V gene, and why the rest are absent is not known. The D gene and trimming were derived from the DNA, and the V and J assignments and clone size from that table. For this sample the table gives 26,000 or so clones, of which roughly 85% were detected only once. About 2.7% of the sample lies in the top ten.

All patients' tumors stained robustly positive for Merkel cell polyomavirus Large T antigen by immunohistochemistry. The study included around 13 Merkel cell carcinoma patients who had robust KLL-tetramer+ populations, above 0.04% of CD8+ T cells, in blood and/or cultured TIL. All patients were Caucasian, with a median age of about 60 years and a range of roughly 50 to 85 years. Lymph node tumors were analyzed for patients with unknown primaries who presented with nodal disease, or when there was not enough primary tissue. This receptor chain uses TRBV27 and TRBJ2-1; a tentative D match to TRBD2 spans 7 bases. Source material: lymph node tissue. This TCR was recovered from a middle-aged man with Merkel cell carcinoma. In nucleotide form, the sequence is TGTGCCAGCAGTTTTGGTGGAAGGGGGGGCAATGAGCAGTTCTTC. Its amino acids are CASSFGGRGGNEQFF.